One sample yielded the 22 T cell receptor beta chains listed below, sequenced in a study of blood T cell repertoires in COVID-19. Using immunoSEQ multiplex PCR, the repertoire was profiled, and TCRdb retains in-frame clones only, with some absent. Of about 280,000 clones in the sample, approximately 83% were seen once. The sample consisted of peripheral blood. The source of these receptors is a human donor in a cohort sampled during active COVID-19.

This clone was detected only a few times. The chain carries TRBV6-5 and TRBJ2-2; TRBD2 matches 9 bases. The V gene end was trimmed by 6 bases and the J gene end by 6 bases; junction bases not matched to a gene: 8. This CDR3 region has 15 residues. Germline V gene sequence: CDR1 MNHEY, CDR2 SVGAGI. This CDR3 is CASRRMGLAAGELFF. DNA of the CDR3: TGTGCCAGCAGGAGAATGGGACTAGCCGCCGGGGAGCTGTTTTTT.

The V and J genes are TRBV5-1 and TRBJ2-3, with 8 bases fitting TRBD2. This CDR3 contains 15 residues. Unmatched junction bases numbered 10, after V lost 4 bases and J lost 6 bases. Germline values: CDR1 SGHRS, CDR2 YFSETQ. CDR3 sequence (DNA): TGCGCCAGCAGCCGCAGCGGGAGCCCCGGGGATACGCAGTATTTT. Its protein is CASSRSGSPGDTQYF.

This chain connects TRBV29-1 to TRBJ2-5; possibly TRBD2 for D (5 bases). CDR3 length: 13 amino acids. The V end was cut by 4 bases, the J end by 5 bases, with 14 bases between. From germline, CDR1 is SQVTM and CDR2 ANQGSEA. Written as DNA, the CDR3 is TGCAGCGTTGTGAGACTACCCCCGGAGACCCAGTACTTC. Its translation: CSVVRLPPETQYF.

V and J are TRBV6-5 and TRBJ2-4, with D possibly matching TRBD1 (6 bases). Germline V gene sequence: CDR1 MNHEY, CDR2 SVGAGI. The CDR3 runs to 13 residues. V lost 6 bases and J 6 bases, leaving 12 bases between the germline ends. In nucleotides, the CDR3 is TGTGCCAGCAGCTCCAACAGGGTAAACATTCAGTACTTC. Amino acids: CASSSNRVNIQYF.

The chain has TRBV2 and TRBJ1-6; 7 bases match TRBD1. The junction had 11 bases not matched to a gene; V was cut back by 8 bases and J by 10 bases. CDR3 length: 14 amino acids. Germline V lookup: CDR1 SNHLY, CDR2 FYNNEI. CDR3 in amino acids: CASLPDRVNSPLHF. For the CDR3, the DNA is TGTGCCAGCCTCCCCGACAGGGTGAACTCACCCCTCCACTTT.

The rearrangement joins TRBV28 to TRBJ2-3, with 9 bases aligning to TRBD1. Trimming removed 5 bases from V and 4 bases from J; junction bases left unmatched: 4. The germline CDR1 and CDR2 sequences are MDHEN and SYDVKM. This CDR3 comprises 14 residues. Here the CDR3 reads CASSTGGLADTQYF. The CDR3 DNA follows: TGTGCCAGCAGTACAGGGGGCTTAGCAGATACGCAGTATTTT.

The count of this clone is one. The chain links TRBV18 to TRBJ1-3; D may be TRBD1 (6 bases). Germline-derived CDR1 and CDR2 are KGHSH and LQKENI. CDR3 length equals 16 residues. The V and J ends lost 2 bases and 0 bases respectively, with 11 bases between them. The CDR3 DNA reads TGTGCCAGCTCACCATTACAACAGGGCTCTGGAAACACCATATATTTT. Translation: CASSPLQQGSGNTIYF.

The chain couples TRBV27 to TRBJ2-4, with TRBD2 identical over 7 bases. Trimming at V came to 5 bases and at J to 1 base, leaving 8 bases not matched to a gene. CDR3 size: 16 residues. Germline CDR1 is MNHEY and CDR2 is SMNVEV (reference sequence). The CDR3 nucleotides read TGTGCCAGCAGTGTCCGGACTAGTGGTGCCAAAAACATTCAGTACTTC. Amino acid sequence: CASSVRTSGAKNIQYF.

The chain recombines TRBV5-1 with TRBJ2-2; TRBD1 is a possible D gene (6 bases). This CDR3 is 10 amino acids long. Trimming removed 7 bases from V and 9 bases from J, with 7 bases in between. CDR1 SGHRS and CDR2 YFSETQ come from the germline V gene. The DNA for the CDR3 is TGCGCCAGCGGGGGCCGGGAGCTGTTTTTT. It codes for CASGGRELFF.

J is TRBJ2-1 and V is TRBV2; TRBD2 is a possible D gene (6 bases). The CDR3 runs to 14 residues. V was shortened by 5 bases and J by 7 bases, with 15 bases between the two germline ends. Germline lookup yields CDR1 SNHLY and CDR2 FYNNEI. CDR3: CASSRRAGKNEQFF. The CDR3 nucleotides are TGTGCCAGCAGTCGAAGGGCGGGGAAAAATGAGCAGTTCTTC.

For the CDR3, the DNA is TGTGCCAGCAGTTACATGGCGGGGTACGAGCAGTACTTC. Residues: CASSYMAGYEQYF. This sequence joins TRBV6-2 or TRBV6-3 and TRBJ2-7, with a possible D match to TRBD2 (6 bases). Trimming took off 2 bases at V and 4 bases at J, with 9 bases between the two ends. The CDR3 loop spans 13 amino acids. Germline CDR1 and CDR2: MNHEY and SVGEGT.

V gene TRBV23-1 combines with J gene TRBJ2-5; TRBD1 is a possible D gene (8 bases). TRBV23-1 qualifies as an ORF whose function is uncertain. The CDR3 is 22 residues long. The V end was cut by 6 bases, the J end by 0 bases, with 35 bases between. The CDR3 reads CASSRSREDNPDREGDQETQYF. The CDR3, as DNA: TGCGCCAGCAGCCGCTCCCGGGAGGATAACCCGGACAGGGAGGGCGACCAAGAGACCCAGTACTTC.

The rearrangement joins TRBV2 to TRBJ2-1; D is possibly TRBD1 (5 bases). From germline, CDR1 is SNHLY and CDR2 FYNNEI. Deletions cut 2 bases from V and 8 bases from J, with 16 bases between. The CDR3 length is 15 residues. The CDR3: CASSERAGNRYEQFF. CDR3 bases: TGTGCCAGCAGTGAACGGGCAGGGAATAGGTATGAGCAGTTCTTC.

V is TRBV6-6 and J is TRBJ2-7; 9 bases are shared with TRBD2. The ends lost 8 bases at V and 2 bases at J; junction bases unmatched: 1. CDR1 is MNHNY and CDR2 is SVGAGI in the germline V gene (reference sequence). The CDR3 consists of 12 residues. CDR3 sequence: CASQRGAYEQYF. The CDR3 DNA sequence: TGTGCCAGCCAGCGGGGGGCCTACGAGCAGTACTTC.

The V gene is TRBV27, the J gene TRBJ2-7, with D uncertain. V lost 6 bases and J lost 2, with 11 bases in between. This CDR3 has 13 amino acids. From germline, CDR1 is MNHEY and CDR2 SMNVEV (reference sequence). This CDR3 is CASRESGTYEQYF. The CDR3 DNA reads TGTGCCAGCAGGGAGTCTGGTACCTACGAGCAGTACTTC.

This clone was recorded only once. In DNA form, the CDR3 reads TGTGCCAGTAGTATCGGTCGGGGGAACACCGGGGAGCTGTTTTTT. This sequence encodes CASSIGRGNTGELFF. The rearrangement links TRBV19 to TRBJ2-2, with TRBD2 as a possible D gene (5 bases). Germline loops: CDR1 LNHDA, CDR2 SQIVND (reference sequence). Trimming removed 3 bases from V and 1 base from J, with 9 bases in between. This CDR3 comprises 15 residues.

The chain is built from TRBV18 and TRBJ2-1; 7 bases fit TRBD1. Germline values: CDR1 KGHSH, CDR2 LQKENI. Losses at the gene ends were 2 bases for V and 4 bases for J; bases not matched to a gene: 5. The CDR3 is made up of 15 amino acids. CDR3 sequence: CASSPRDSMYNEQFF. CDR3 in DNA: TGTGCCAGCTCACCAAGGGACAGCATGTACAATGAGCAGTTCTTC.

V usage is TRBV13 and J usage is TRBJ2-5; TRBD2 is a possible D gene (6 bases). The CDR3 runs 14 residues. Trimming shortened V by 1 base and J by 4 bases, and 10 bases separated the two germline ends. Germline V gene lookup returns CDR1 PRHDT and CDR2 FYEKMQ (reference sequence). The chain's CDR3 is CASSLERGGETQYF. Here the CDR3 DNA reads TGTGCCAGCAGCTTAGAAAGGGGAGGAGAGACCCAGTACTTC. The full variable domain, rest sourced from reference TRBV13 and TRBJ2-5, is AAGVIQSPRHLIKEKRETATLKCYPIPRHDTVYWYQQGPGQDPQFLISFYEKMQSDKGSIPDRFSAQQFSDYHSELNMSSLELGDSALYFCASSLERGGETQYFGPGTRLLVL.

This chain connects TRBV5-6 to TRBJ2-7; D might be TRBD2 (6 bases). Germline V CDR1 and CDR2: SGHDT, YYEEEE. Between the trimmed V and J ends, which lost 4 bases and 2 bases, there was a span of 16 bases. The CDR3 is 15 amino acids. The CDR3, as DNA: TGTGCCAGCAGCCTAGGAGGGCTCCGTCCCTACGAGCAGTACTTC. Translating it yields CASSLGGLRPYEQYF.

The chain employs TRBV5-1 and TRBJ2-7, with no clear D. The CDR3 has 11 amino acids. Germline V gene sequence: CDR1 SGHRS, CDR2 YFSETQ. Trimming cost V 7 bases and J 1 base, with 6 bases left between them. In DNA form, the CDR3 reads TGCGCCAGCTCGGAGTCCTACGAGCAGTACTTC. Translating it yields CASSESYEQYF.

The V gene is TRBV5-1, the J gene TRBJ1-4, with 9 bases matching TRBD1. The CDR3 is 16 residues long. Germline loops: CDR1 SGHRS, CDR2 YFSETQ. The V segment lost 4 bases and the J segment 6 bases; nucleotides outside the gene matches: 10. CDR3 coding DNA: TGCGCCAGCAGCCCAGAGCCCGGGACAGGGTATGAAAAACTGTTTTTT. This gives the protein CASSPEPGTGYEKLFF. Together with reference TRBV5-1 and TRBJ1-4, the CDR3 gives the full variable domain: KAGVTQTPRYLIKTRGQQVTLSCSPISGHRSVSWYQQTPGQGLQFLFEYFSETQRNKGNFPGRFSGRQFSNSRSEMNVSTLELGDSALYLCASSPEPGTGYEKLFFGSGTQLSVL.

The CDR3 here is CASSLAPSAVGELFF. CDR3 coding DNA: TGCGCCAGCAGCTTGGCCCCTAGCGCTGTCGGGGAGCTGTTTTTT. V usage is TRBV5-1 and J usage is TRBJ2-2, with a tentative D call TRBD2 (6 bases). V was clipped by 0 bases and J by 7 bases, with 13 bases between them. The CDR3 contains 15 residues. Germline V CDR1 and CDR2: SGHRS, YFSETQ.